A selection of T cell receptor beta chains follows, all from one sample in a study of blood T cell repertoires in COVID-19. Repertoires were generated with immunoSEQ multiplex PCR, while TCRdb's copy carries only in-frame clones and drops some. The sample lists roughly 60,000 clones, 75% to 80% occurring once. Sequencing was carried out using peripheral blood. The receptors come from a human donor in a cohort sampled during active COVID-19. CDR3s include the opening cysteine and the closing phenylalanine or tryptophan. A D gene is named only where the DNA matches it firmly. For some rows the clone size is stated as once, few or many, or as a class when expanded; others skip it.

-,TRBJ2-1,TRBV21-1,-,CASSPFPAGRDNEQFF,TGTGCCAGCAGCCCCTTCCCTGCGGGGCGGGACAATGAGCAGTTCTTC
-,TRBJ2-2,TRBV5-5,-,CASSIPGGELFF,TGTGCCAGCAGCATTCCCGGGGGGGAGCTGTTTTTT
TRBD2,TRBJ2-3,TRBV28,-,CASSLLAGVKDTQYF,TGTGCCAGCAGTTTACTAGCGGGAGTGAAAGATACGCAGTATTTT
-,TRBJ1-4,TRBV4-1,-,CASSQGGTVEEKLFF,TGCGCCAGCAGCCAAGGAGGTACGGTGGAGGAAAAACTGTTTTTT
-,TRBJ1-1,TRBV10-3,-,CAISDPTVNTEAFF,TGTGCCATCAGTGACCCGACAGTGAACACTGAAGCTTTCTTT
TRBD1,TRBJ2-2,TRBV14,-,CASSLQGAYGELFF,TGTGCCAGCAGCCTACAGGGGGCATACGGGGAGCTGTTTTTT
TRBD2,TRBJ2-1,TRBV6-2/TRBV6-3,-,CASSYSIERGYNEQFF,TGTGCCAGCAGTTACTCGATTGAGCGGGGATACAATGAGCAGTTCTTC
-,TRBJ2-3,TRBV20-1,-,CSASLDSDTDTQYF,TGCAGTGCTAGTTTGGACAGCGACACAGATACGCAGTATTTT
-,TRBJ2-4,TRBV28,-,CASSPGQGGVNIQYF,TGTGCCAGCAGTCCAGGACAGGGAGGGGTAAACATTCAGTACTTC
-,TRBJ2-3,TRBV7-9,-,CASSLMTRSDTQYF,TGTGCCAGCAGTCTAATGACTAGGTCAGATACGCAGTATTTT
TRBD1,TRBJ2-4,TRBV14,-,CASSQTGIQYF,TGTGCCAGCAGCCAGACAGGGATTCAGTACTTC
TRBD2,TRBJ2-4,TRBV28,-,CASSFSGNLAKNIQYF,TGTGCCAGCAGTTTTAGCGGGAACTTAGCCAAAAACATTCAGTACTTC
-,TRBJ2-7,TRBV9,-,CASSASTGSYEQYF,TGTGCCAGCAGCGCCAGTACAGGGTCCTACGAGCAGTACTTC
-,TRBJ1-1,TRBV19,-,CASSMYSTEAFF,TGTGCCAGTAGTATGTACAGCACTGAAGCTTTCTTT
-,TRBJ1-1,TRBV4-1,-,CASSQENRAWDEAFF,TGCGCCAGCAGCCAAGAAAACAGGGCCTGGGATGAAGCTTTCTTT
-,TRBJ2-7,TRBV6-5,-,CAGGQPSSYEQYF,TGTGCCGGCGGACAGCCGAGCTCCTACGAGCAGTACTTC
-,TRBJ2-6,TRBV14,-,CASSHLVGGASSGANVLTF,TGTGCCAGCAGCCACTTGGTTGGAGGGGCGAGCTCTGGGGCCAACGTCCTGACTTTC
TRBD1,TRBJ1-1,TRBV5-1,-,CASSKDRSNTEAFF,TGCGCCAGCAGCAAGGACAGGTCGAACACTGAAGCTTTCTTT
TRBD2,TRBJ2-3,TRBV6-7,once,CASSYSAGGVTDTQYF,TGTGCCAGCAGTTACTCGGCGGGAGGAGTCACAGATACGCAGTATTTT
TRBD2,TRBJ2-7,TRBV18,few,CASSPTGGSSYEQYF,TGTGCCAGCTCACCAACGGGGGGTAGCTCCTACGAGCAGTACTTC
-,TRBJ2-5,TRBV15,-,CATSRGWGGETQYF,TGTGCCACCAGCAGAGGGTGGGGCGGAGAGACCCAGTACTTC
-,TRBJ2-6,TRBV18,-,CASSPQGGANVLTF,TGTGCCAGCTCACCACAGGGGGGGGCCAACGTCCTGACTTTC
-,TRBJ2-7,TRBV29-1,-,CSVTRGSGFREQYF,TGCAGCGTTACCAGGGGTTCGGGGTTCAGGGAGCAGTACTTC
TRBD1,TRBJ1-2,TRBV7-9,-,CASSFGQGVIYGYTF,TGTGCCAGCAGCTTCGGACAGGGGGTTATCTATGGCTACACCTTC
TRBD2,TRBJ2-7,TRBV3-1/TRBV3-2,-,CASSRGLGLAGDEQYF,TGTGCCAGCAGCCGGGGACTGGGACTAGCGGGGGACGAGCAGTACTTC
TRBD2,TRBJ2-3,TRBV7-2,-,CASSTRGLAVTDTQYF,TGTGCCAGCAGCACTCGCGGACTAGCGGTAACAGATACGCAGTATTTT
TRBD1,TRBJ1-6,TRBV2,-,CASSGGQGASRNSPLHF,TGTGCCAGCAGTGGCGGACAGGGGGCCTCAAGGAATTCACCCCTCCACTTT
-,TRBJ2-1,TRBV25-1,once,CASSPSLRFDEQFF,TGTGCCAGCAGCCCGAGCCTACGCTTCGATGAGCAGTTCTTC
TRBD1,TRBJ1-2,TRBV2,-,CASRAGTGGNYGYTF,TGTGCCAGCAGAGCCGGGACAGGTGGGAACTATGGCTACACCTTC
-,TRBJ2-3,TRBV3-1/TRBV3-2,-,CASTLTGGTDTQYF,TGTGCCAGCACCCTTACGGGAGGCACAGATACGCAGTATTTT
-,TRBJ2-2,TRBV28,-,CASSRGSNTGELFF,TGTGCCAGCAGTAGAGGATCGAACACCGGGGAGCTGTTTTTT
TRBD2,TRBJ2-7,TRBV2,few,CASRQRGAQGEQYF,TGTGCCAGCAGACAGCGGGGGGCTCAGGGGGAGCAGTACTTC
TRBD1,TRBJ1-6,TRBV10-3,-,CAISGEDRTNSPLHF,TGTGCCATCAGCGGTGAGGACAGGACGAATTCACCCCTCCACTTT
-,TRBJ1-5,TRBV5-8,few,CASSLGREQPQHF,TGTGCCAGCAGCTTGGGGCGGGAACAGCCCCAGCATTTT
TRBD1,TRBJ2-4,TRBV27,-,CASSRQGLAKNIQYF,TGTGCCAGCAGTCGACAGGGTCTAGCCAAAAACATTCAGTACTTC
-,TRBJ1-2,TRBV9,-,CASSVGPPGYGYTF,TGTGCCAGCAGCGTAGGCCCCCCGGGGTATGGCTACACCTTC
-,TRBJ1-5,TRBV21-1,few,CASSKAPVQGENQPQHF,TGTGCCAGCAGCAAAGCGCCGGTTCAGGGGGAAAATCAGCCCCAGCATTTT
TRBD1,TRBJ1-1,TRBV29-1,-,CSVATGTGLEAFF,TGCAGCGTTGCGACAGGGACAGGGCTTGAAGCTTTCTTT
-,TRBJ1-2,TRBV6-1,-,CASSDPGGLGRGRIYGYTF,TGTGCCAGCAGTGACCCGGGGGGGCTAGGTCGTGGGAGGATATATGGCTACACCTTC
-,TRBJ1-2,TRBV4-1,-,CASSFRGGLNYGYTF,TGCGCCAGCAGCTTTCGGGGGGGACTTAACTATGGCTACACCTTC
TRBD2,TRBJ2-1,TRBV6-2/TRBV6-3,-,CASSYQMTSGRFSEQFF,TGTGCCAGCAGTTACCAGATGACTAGCGGGAGATTCTCTGAGCAGTTCTTC
TRBD2,TRBJ2-1,TRBV6-2/TRBV6-3,-,CASSTGTSGGIYNEQFF,TGTGCCAGCAGTACCGGGACTAGCGGGGGGATTTACAATGAGCAGTTCTTC
TRBD1,TRBJ2-7,TRBV10-3,once,CAISEGTGLEQYF,TGTGCCATCAGTGAGGGGACAGGGCTTGAGCAGTACTTC
-,TRBJ1-6,TRBV19,-,CASSIDRQNNSPLHF,TGTGCCAGTAGTATAGACCGACAGAATAATTCACCCCTCCACTTT
TRBD1,TRBJ2-7,TRBV5-4,-,CASSSDREKPYEQYF,TGTGCCAGCAGTTCTGACAGGGAGAAGCCTTACGAGCAGTACTTC
-,TRBJ2-1,TRBV2,few,CASSVTHRDNEQFF,TGTGCCAGCAGTGTGACACACCGTGACAATGAGCAGTTCTTC
-,TRBJ2-7,TRBV28,once,CASSSGSSSYEQYF,TGTGCCAGCAGTTCCGGGTCTAGCTCCTACGAGCAGTACTTC
TRBD2,TRBJ2-1,TRBV7-9,-,CASSISGEYNEQFF,TGTGCCAGCAGCATTAGCGGGGAGTACAATGAGCAGTTCTTC
-,TRBJ2-7,TRBV28,-,CASSPARQRTYEQYF,TGTGCCAGCAGTCCCGCTCGGCAGCGAACCTACGAGCAGTACTTC
-,TRBJ1-2,TRBV5-1,-,CASSSSTASNYGYTF,TGCGCCAGCAGCTCAAGCACAGCCTCAAACTATGGCTACACCTTC
-,TRBJ2-1,TRBV6-4,few,CASSESGESSYNEQFF,TGTGCCAGCAGTGAATCTGGGGAGAGCTCCTACAATGAGCAGTTCTTC
-,TRBJ1-1,TRBV21-1,-,CASSKWRPGANTEAFF,TGTGCCAGCAGCAAGTGGCGGCCGGGTGCGAACACTGAAGCTTTCTTT
TRBD2,TRBJ2-1,TRBV29-1,few,CSVDKLAYSYNEQFF,TGCAGCGTTGACAAACTAGCGTACTCCTACAATGAGCAGTTCTTC
TRBD2,TRBJ2-3,TRBV5-1,-,CASSLASGSTDTQYF,TGCGCCAGCAGCTTGGCTAGCGGGAGTACAGATACGCAGTATTTT
TRBD2,TRBJ2-1,TRBV5-5,once,CASSFRGLASDNEQFF,TGTGCCAGCAGTTTTCGGGGACTAGCTTCCGACAATGAGCAGTTCTTC
-,TRBJ1-2,TRBV5-1,-,CASSFSGGVNYGYTF,TGCGCCAGCAGCTTCTCTGGGGGGGTAAACTATGGCTACACCTTC